The 18 T cell receptor beta chains below were found in one sample sequenced in a study of blood T cells in healthy people across ages. With a J-beta primer mix and a sample-barcoded 5' primer, a second PCR ran roughly 6 to 11 cycles. Via MiXCR, TCRdb re-called the 5' RACE reads, giving one row per CDR3 protein. Among roughly 900,000 distinct CDR3 sequences, about 30% were seen once, and the ten largest hold approximately 15%. Material for sequencing was blood. The receptors derive from a woman of 80 years or more in good health.

V and J are TRBV6-2 or TRBV6-3 and TRBJ1-5; 7 nucleotides line up with TRBD1. The CDR3 is 17 residues long. Germline V gives CDR1 MNHEY, CDR2 SVGEGT. V lost 5 bases and J lost 2; bases outside the gene matches: 12. Here the CDR3 DNA reads TGTGCCAGCAGTCGCTTTCAACAGGGGACCCGCAATCAGCCCCAGCATTTT. Amino acids: CASSRFQQGTRNQPQHF.

This clonotype was counted a single time. The rearrangement uses TRBV6-2 or TRBV6-3 and TRBJ2-1; TRBD2 matches 7 bases. The J call may be incorrect, as the DNA end agrees better with TRBJ2-7. Germline V gene data show CDR1 as MNHEY and CDR2 as SVGEGT. The CDR3 runs 13 residues. DNA for the CDR3: TGTGCCAGCAGCTGGGGGGGGTACAATGAGCAGTACTTC. As protein: CASSWGGYNEQYF.

A note on this clonotype: One end of the junction fails to match germline, which may point to a read error. The chain employs TRBV20-1 and TRBJ2-2; 9 nucleotides match TRBD1. There are 14 residues in the CDR3. CDR1 is DFQATT and CDR2 is SNEGSKA in the germline V gene (reference sequence). This chain's CDR3 is CSAREQGATGERFF. The CDR3 nucleotides are TGCAGTGCTAGAGAACAGGGGGCGACCGGGGAGCGGTTTTTT.

The rearrangement uses TRBV6-5 and TRBJ1-4, with D tentatively TRBD1 (5 bases). V was trimmed by 2 bases and J by 3 bases, leaving 13 bases between them. This CDR3 is built from 16 residues. Germline V gene data show CDR1 as MNHEY and CDR2 as SVGAGI. The CDR3 DNA reads as TGTGCCAGCAGTTACGGTTCGGGGCTGGCTAATGAAAAACTGTTTTTT. It encodes CASSYGSGLANEKLFF.

The CDR3 DNA reads as TGTGCCAGCACTGCCCGGGGGGGCTTGAACACAGATACGCAGTATTTT. Amino acids: CASTARGGLNTDTQYF. The J gene is TRBJ2-3, the V gene TRBV6-1; 8 bases agree with TRBD2. There are 16 residues in the CDR3. Germline CDR1 MNHNS, CDR2 SASEGT. V trimming: 7 bases; J trimming: 2 bases; junction bases outside the gene matches: 11.

The chain links TRBV29-1 to TRBJ2-5; possible D gene TRBD2, 6 bases. Germline V lookup: CDR1 SQVTM, CDR2 ANQGSEA. The CDR3 extends over 15 amino acids. V was shortened by 3 bases and J by 1 base, with 15 bases between the two germline ends. The CDR3 protein is CSVDWAGPFQETQYF. CDR3 nucleotides: TGCAGCGTTGATTGGGCGGGACCGTTCCAAGAGACCCAGTACTTC.

This clonotype was recorded at least ten times. The gene calls are TRBV6-1 and TRBJ2-5; the D gene is possibly TRBD2 (5 bases). The CDR3 is 14 residues long. V was trimmed by 4 bases and J by 1 base, leaving 10 bases between them. The germline V gene has CDR1 MNHNS and CDR2 SASEGT. The chain's CDR3 is CASSGGRPQETQYF. The CDR3 coding sequence is TGTGCCAGCAGTGGAGGGCGACCCCAAGAGACCCAGTACTTC.

Notes on this clonotype: A much more abundant neighbour one base away suggests this may be a read error. The chain links TRBV7-9 to TRBJ2-7; TRBD2 matches 14 bases. This CDR3 spans 18 amino acids. V dropped 5 bases and J dropped 1; count of bases not matched to a gene: 10. CDR1 SEHNR and CDR2 FQNEAQ come from the germline V gene (reference sequence). CDR3 loop: CASSRLVTSGGASYEQYF. CDR3 bases: TGTGCCAGCAGCCGACTTGTGACTAGCGGGGGGGCTTCCTACGAGCAGTACTTC.

This clonotype was observed a single time. The chain couples TRBV4-1 to TRBJ2-1, with 7 bases aligning to TRBD1. Germline lookup yields CDR1 MGHRA and CDR2 YSYEKL. Trimming cost V 0 bases and J 7 bases; bases outside gene matches: 9. The CDR3 is 16 amino acids. The CDR3 reads CASSQDGRGYWNEQFF. The CDR3 DNA sequence: TGCGCCAGCAGCCAAGACGGCAGGGGGTACTGGAATGAGCAGTTCTTC.

The V and J genes are TRBV27 and TRBJ2-1, with TRBD1 identical over 10 bases. This CDR3 contains 17 residues. Unmatched junction bases numbered 12, after V lost 3 bases and J lost 7 bases. Germline V CDR1 and CDR2: MNHEY, SMNVEV (reference sequence). CDR3 DNA: TGTGCCAGCAGTTTTTCAAGACCGGGACAGGGGAGGAATGAGCAGTTCTTC. Translating gives CASSFSRPGQGRNEQFF.

This clonotype was seen a handful of times. The chain employs TRBV27 and TRBJ2-7; a possible D gene is TRBD2 (5 bases). Trimming stripped 5 bases from V and 7 bases from J, with 15 bases between. CDR1 is MNHEY, CDR2 SMNVEV, per germline (reference sequence). This CDR3 is built from 13 residues. In DNA form, the CDR3 reads TGTGCCAGCAGTAGCGTATGGACGGGGGAGCAGTACTTC. Its protein product is CASSSVWTGEQYF.

This clonotype has only a few counts. In DNA, the CDR3 is TGTGCCAGCAGTGAACAGGGAGCCTCTGGGGCCAACGTCCTGACTTTC. Protein: CASSEQGASGANVLTF. The chain is built from TRBV2 and TRBJ2-6, with D tentatively TRBD1 or TRBD2 (5 bases each). CDR3 length equals 16 residues. The V and J ends lost 2 bases and 0 bases respectively, with 8 bases between them. The germline V gene encodes CDR1 SNHLY and CDR2 FYNNEI. The full variable domain, completed using reference TRBV2 and TRBJ2-6, is EPEVTQTPSHQVTQMGQEVILRCVPISNHLYFYWYRQILGQKVEFLVSFYNNEISEKSEIFDDQFSVERPDGSNFTLKIRSTKLEDSAMYFCASSEQGASGANVLTFGAGSRLTVL.

This clonotype has at least ten counts. The chain is built from TRBV4-3 and TRBJ2-7; D is unclear. Germline V gene lookup returns CDR1 LGHNA and CDR2 YSLEER. The CDR3 runs to 14 residues. V was trimmed by 1 base and J by 2 bases, leaving 9 bases between them. The CDR3 DNA reads TGCGCCAGCAGCCAAGGGAGAGTAGCCTACGAGCAGTACTTC. As protein: CASSQGRVAYEQYF.

Comments on this clonotype: A much larger clonotype is one base distant, so this may be a read error. The V and J genes are TRBV27 and TRBJ1-2, with TRBD1 as a possible D gene (6 bases). The CDR3 loop spans 14 amino acids. Germline V gene sequence: CDR1 MNHEY, CDR2 SMNVEV (reference sequence). Here the CDR3 DNA reads TGTGTCAGCAGTTTATCACAGGGTCTGGGGGGCTACACCTTC. Its translation is CVSSLSQGLGGYTF.

V usage is TRBV7-9 and J usage is TRBJ1-1, with TRBD1 identical over 7 bases. Germline V gene sequence: CDR1 SEHNR, CDR2 FQNEAQ (reference sequence). V was clipped by 0 bases and J by 7 bases; unmatched bases: 2. This CDR3 is 13 amino acids long. Written as DNA, the CDR3 is TGTGCCAGCAGCTTAGCAGGGGGCTTTGAAGCTTTCTTT. This encodes CASSLAGGFEAFF. Full variable domain (remainder filled in from reference TRBV7-9 and TRBJ1-1): DTGVSQNPRHKITKRGQNVTFRCDPISEHNRLYWYRQTLGQGPEFLTYFQNEAQLEKSRLLSDRFSAERPKGSFSTLEIQRTEQGDSAMYLCASSLAGGFEAFFGQGTRLTVV.

The chain uses TRBV7-2 and TRBJ1-4, with D possibly being TRBD1 (6 bases). Germline CDR1 and CDR2: SGHTA and FQGNSA. The ends were cut back, 6 bases at V and 7 bases at J, with 9 bases in the middle. This CDR3 has 12 residues. The chain's CDR3 is CASRGGGEKLFF. In nucleotides, the CDR3 is TGTGCCAGCAGGGGGGGCGGTGAAAAACTGTTTTTT. The entire variable domain, with the rest obtained from reference TRBV7-2 and TRBJ1-4, is as follows: GAGVSQSPSNKVTEKGKDVELRCDPISGHTALYWYRQSLGQGLEFLIYFQGNSAPDKSGLPSDRFSAERTGGSVSTLTIQRTQQEDSAVYLCASRGGGEKLFFGSGTQLSVL.

Many counts were recorded for this clonotype. The rearrangement links TRBV4-2 to TRBJ2-5, with 7 bases identical to TRBD2. This CDR3 is built from 15 residues. Looked up from germline, CDR1 is LGHNA and CDR2 is YNFKEQ. V shed 1 base and J 2 bases; nucleotides not matched to a gene: 4. CDR3 loop: CASSQAGTTQETQYF. The CDR3 DNA sequence: TGTGCCAGCAGCCAAGCAGGGACTACACAAGAGACCCAGTACTTC.

The table lists this clonotype with a few counts. The CDR3 spells CASSYTTGVLQIGNIQYF. Written as DNA, the CDR3 is TGTGCCAGCAGCTACACCACAGGGGTGCTACAGATCGGGAACATTCAGTACTTC. V gene TRBV7-9 combines with J gene TRBJ2-4, with TRBD1 matching over 7 bases. Germline loops: CDR1 SEHNR, CDR2 FQNEAQ (reference sequence). This CDR3 has 18 amino acids. V lost 4 bases to trimming and J lost 7 bases; unmatched junction nucleotides: 19.